Listed below are T cell receptor beta chains from one sample, sequenced in a study of T cell repertoires in cytomegalovirus infection. For these TCRs, the target antigens are not known. TCRdb independently ran MiXCR on the reads; one entry per CDR3 protein. The sample has 200,000 or so distinct CDR3 sequences; approximately 38% are singletons. The source was CD8+ T cells from cultured PBMCs, collected from culture after CMV antigen stimulation. These receptors came from a human donor in good health (CMV status not recorded). Some clones in this sample may be carry-over from other donors' samples. The CDR3 runs from the conserved cysteine through the conserved F or W. Each record gives: D gene, V gene, J gene, clone size, CDR3 protein, CDR3 DNA. A D gene is named only where the DNA matches it firmly. A clone size is listed for some rows: how often the clone was seen (once, few, many), or a class if it is expanded.

>NA|TRBV27|TRBJ1-5|NA
CASSFGDNQPQHF
TGTGCCAGCAGTTTCGGCGACAATCAGCCCCAGCATTTT
>NA|TRBV28|TRBJ2-7|NA
CASSLFYEQYF
TGTGCCAGCAGTTTATTCTACGAGCAGTACTTC
>NA|TRBV7-8|TRBJ1-1|many
CASSFPLMANTEAFF
TGTGCCAGCAGCTTTCCCCTGATGGCGAACACTGAAGCTTTCTTT
>NA|TRBV4-1|TRBJ1-2|NA
CASSQVSNSYGYTF
TGCGCCAGCAGCCAAGTGAGCAATAGCTATGGCTACACCTTC
>TRBD2|TRBV7-6|TRBJ2-1|few
CASSSAGVRDEQFF
TGTGCCAGCAGCTCCGCGGGGGTTCGCGATGAGCAGTTCTTC
>NA|TRBV28|TRBJ2-1|NA
CASSFPGVVGNEQFF
TGTGCCAGCAGTTTCCCTGGGGTAGTCGGAAATGAGCAGTTCTTC
>NA|TRBV7-2|TRBJ2-5|many
CASSWTAALTETQYF
TGTGCCAGCAGCTGGACTGCAGCTTTAACAGAGACCCAGTACTTC
>TRBD2|TRBV6-1|TRBJ2-1|NA
CASPGTTNNEQFF
TGTGCCAGTCCCGGGACTACAAACAATGAGCAGTTCTTC
>TRBD2|TRBV2|TRBJ2-7|few
CASSVGTSRDEQYF
TGTGCCAGCAGTGTTGGGACTAGTAGGGACGAGCAGTACTTC
>NA|TRBV6-4|TRBJ1-5|NA
CASIGQGLAYPPKSNQPQHF
TGTGCCAGCATTGGGCAGGGATTGGCGTACCCCCCGAAAAGCAATCAGCCCCAGCATTTT
>TRBD2|TRBV7-9|TRBJ2-1|NA
CASSLFPSSGRGKGEQFF
TGTGCCAGCAGCCTATTCCCCTCTAGCGGGAGGGGGAAAGGGGAGCAGTTCTTC
>NA|TRBV11-2|TRBJ1-2|many
CASSFGRDPNYGYTF
TGTGCCAGCAGCTTCGGGCGGGATCCTAACTATGGCTACACCTTC
>TRBD1|TRBV12-3/TRBV12-4|TRBJ1-1|few
CASSPGRDSLFRDTEAFF
TGTGCCAGCAGTCCTGGCCGGGACAGCCTTTTCCGGGACACTGAAGCTTTCTTT
>NA|TRBV27|TRBJ1-2|NA
CASSLGLPGDGYTF
TGTGCCAGCAGTTTAGGGTTACCAGGAGATGGCTACACCTTC
>NA|TRBV12-3/TRBV12-4|TRBJ2-1|NA
CATLTPPYNEQFF
TGTGCCACCCTGACCCCCCCCTACAATGAGCAGTTCTTC
>NA|TRBV11-2|TRBJ2-1|NA
CASSFRQADEQFF
TGTGCCAGCAGCTTCAGACAGGCCGATGAGCAGTTCTTC
>TRBD2|TRBV6-1|TRBJ2-7|NA
CASTQGLAGEAPTYEQYF
TGTGCCAGCACCCAGGGACTAGCGGGGGAAGCCCCTACCTACGAGCAGTACTTC
>TRBD1|TRBV27|TRBJ1-2|few
CASSLPGGIGYTF
TGTGCCAGCAGTTTGCCAGGGGGGATCGGCTACACCTTC
>NA|TRBV19|TRBJ2-7|few
CASTPGRGTYEQYF
TGTGCCAGTACCCCGGGGAGGGGGACCTACGAGCAGTACTTC
>NA|TRBV2|TRBJ1-2|NA
CASSERRSNYGYTF
TGTGCCAGCAGTGAACGCAGGTCTAACTATGGCTACACCTTC
>TRBD2|TRBV27|TRBJ2-3|NA
CASNPGLAGQDTQYF
TGTGCCAGCAATCCGGGACTAGCGGGCCAAGATACGCAGTATTTT
>NA|TRBV7-6|TRBJ1-3|NA
CASRGGSAGNTIYF
TGTGCCAGCAGGGGTGGCTCTGCGGGAAACACCATATATTTT
>NA|TRBV7-9|TRBJ1-1|NA
CASSRGRGGTEAFF
TGTGCCAGCAGCCGTGGACGAGGAGGAACTGAAGCTTTCTTT
>NA|TRBV7-9|TRBJ2-5|few
CASRGDQETQYF
TGTGCCAGCAGGGGCGATCAAGAGACCCAGTACTTC
>NA|TRBV20-1|TRBJ1-2|NA
CSARGSYGYTF
TGCAGTGCTAGAGGAAGTTATGGCTACACCTTC
>TRBD1|TRBV27|TRBJ2-3|few
CASSARDRVSDTQYF
TGTGCCAGCAGTGCCCGGGACAGGGTGTCAGATACGCAGTATTTT
>NA|TRBV7-9|TRBJ2-7|NA
CASSLLPRNNSYEQYF
TGTGCCAGCAGCTTATTACCACGGAATAACTCCTACGAGCAGTACTTC
>NA|TRBV12-3/TRBV12-4|TRBJ2-3|few
CASSPPGDTQYF
TGTGCCAGCAGTCCCCCTGGAGATACGCAGTATTTT
>NA|TRBV6-5|TRBJ2-1|NA
CASSYSNQPSYNEQFF
TGTGCCAGCAGTTACTCGAACCAGCCCTCCTACAATGAGCAGTTCTTC
>TRBD2|TRBV7-3|TRBJ2-1|NA
CASTRAAGDNEQFF
TGTGCCAGCACCCGCGCGGCGGGGGACAATGAGCAGTTCTTC
>TRBD2|TRBV7-2|TRBJ2-7|NA
CASSLRLAGSLHEQYF
TGTGCCAGCAGCCTGAGACTAGCGGGGTCCCTCCACGAGCAGTACTTC
>NA|TRBV13|TRBJ1-2|few
CASSQGSSNYGYTF
TGTGCCAGCAGCCAGGGGTCATCTAACTATGGCTACACCTTC
>NA|TRBV7-6|TRBJ1-1|few
CASSLPTGQNTEAFF
TGTGCCAGCAGCTTACCGACGGGGCAGAACACTGAAGCTTTCTTT
>NA|TRBV7-9|TRBJ2-2|NA
CASSLAGRTGELFF
TGTGCCAGCAGCTTAGCGGGACGCACCGGGGAGCTGTTTTTT
>TRBD2|TRBV27|TRBJ2-7|NA
CASSSLAGVSSYEQYF
TGTGCCAGCAGTTCACTAGCGGGGGTTAGCTCCTACGAGCAGTACTTC
>TRBD1|TRBV19|TRBJ2-1|NA
CARSRTGHNEQFF
TGTGCCAGGTCCCGGACAGGGCACAATGAGCAGTTCTTC
>NA|TRBV15|TRBJ1-5|NA
CATSRDRWVWNQPQHF
TGTGCCACCAGCAGAGACCGGTGGGTGTGGAATCAGCCCCAGCATTTT
>TRBD1|TRBV4-1|TRBJ1-2|NA
CASRPGTGGRFFYGYTF
TGTGCCAGCAGGCCCGGGACAGGGGGTCGTTTCTTCTATGGCTACACCTTC
>NA|TRBV7-6|TRBJ1-2|NA
CASSPDSLAYGYIF
TGTGCCAGCAGCCCGGACAGTCTTGCCTATGGCTACATCTTC
>NA|TRBV7-3|TRBJ1-5|NA
CASSRNRNQPQHF
TGTGCCAGCAGTCGGAACAGAAATCAGCCCCAGCATTTT
>TRBD2|TRBV29-1|TRBJ2-7|NA
CSGGDASYEQYF
TGCAGTGGGGGGGACGCCTCCTACGAGCAGTACTTC
>NA|TRBV7-2|TRBJ2-3|NA
CASSLESGSSTDTQYF
TGTGCCAGCAGCTTAGAATCGGGTTCTAGCACAGATACGCAGTATTTT
>TRBD2|TRBV7-3|TRBJ2-1|many
CASSLIGLAGGPSYNEQFF
TGTGCCAGCAGCTTAATCGGCCTAGCGGGGGGGCCTTCCTACAATGAGCAGTTCTTC
>NA|TRBV7-3|TRBJ2-5|NA
CASSLDQNQETQYF
TGTGCCAGCAGCTTGGATCAGAACCAAGAGACCCAGTACTTC
>TRBD2|TRBV19|TRBJ2-1|NA
CASSILQTSGGYNEQFF
TGTGCCAGTAGTATTTTACAGACTAGCGGGGGCTACAATGAGCAGTTCTTC
>NA|TRBV19|TRBJ2-7|NA
CASSIGHISYEQYF
TGTGCCAGTAGTATCGGGCACATATCCTACGAGCAGTACTTC
>TRBD1|TRBV7-8|TRBJ2-7|few
CASSYGTASYEQYF
TGTGCCAGCAGCTACGGGACAGCCTCCTACGAGCAGTACTTC
>NA|TRBV12-3/TRBV12-4|TRBJ1-1|few
CASSFALTEAFF
TGTGCCAGCAGTTTCGCGCTAACTGAAGCTTTCTTT
>TRBD2|TRBV7-2|TRBJ2-3|NA
CASSLDLAGADTQYF
TGTGCCAGCAGCTTAGATCTAGCGGGGGCAGATACGCAGTATTTT
>NA|TRBV6-5|TRBJ1-4|NA
CASSYMGAVGEKLFF
TGTGCCAGCAGTTACATGGGGGCCGTGGGTGAAAAACTGTTTTTT